Each of the 32 T cell receptor beta chains below was sequenced from the same sample in a study of spatial heterogeneity in lung cancer. Overall study findings and caveats: Mutation counts in tumors were tracked by counts of expanded intratumoral alpha and beta TCRs.

Their specific antigens are unknown. Time point in this sample: sample taken at primary tumor resection. Via MiXCR, TCRdb re-called the 5' RACE reads, giving one row per CDR3 protein. The repertoire holds about 27,000 distinct CDR3 sequences, with 7.1% as singletons. This specimen was lung tumor tissue, taken at surgery. The receptors were gathered from a male donor with early-stage non-small cell lung cancer.

This clonotype was seen at least ten times. The genes are TRBV6-5 and TRBJ2-2, with D perhaps TRBD1 (6 bases). The length of the CDR3 is 13 residues. Trimming took off 6 bases at V and 5 bases at J, with 10 bases between the two ends. Germline lookup yields CDR1 MNHEY and CDR2 SVGAGI. The CDR3 protein is CASRDSHTGELFF. Here the CDR3 DNA reads TGTGCCAGCAGGGACAGTCATACCGGGGAGCTGTTTTTT.

This clonotype has a count of ten or more. The chain combines TRBV7-2 with TRBJ2-6; D not certain. The germline V gene has CDR1 SGHTA and CDR2 FQGNSA. V lost 5 bases, J lost 4 bases, and 15 bases lay in between. The CDR3 runs 16 residues. The CDR3 spells CASSLGKGSGANVLTF. The CDR3 DNA reads as TGTGCCAGCAGCCTAGGCAAGGGCTCCGGGGCCAACGTCCTGACTTTC.

This clonotype was picked up many times. The CDR3 nucleotides read TGCAGTGCTAGGGGCGGGGGTAACAATGAGCAGTTCTTC. This gives the protein CSARGGGNNEQFF. The chain employs TRBV20-1 and TRBJ2-1; 7 bases match TRBD2. Germline V lookup: CDR1 DFQATT, CDR2 SNEGSKA (reference sequence). Trimming cost V 3 bases and J 5 bases; bases outside gene matches: 4. CDR3 length: 13 amino acids.

This clonotype was counted ten times or more. The genes are TRBV3-1 and TRBJ1-1, with D maybe TRBD1 (5 bases). The V end was cut by 1 base, the J end by 5 bases, with 17 bases between. Germline CDR1 and CDR2: LGHDT and YNNKEL (reference sequence). CDR3 length: 16 residues. This CDR3 reads CASSQANRGFWTEAFF. DNA for the CDR3: TGTGCCAGCAGCCAAGCAAATAGGGGATTTTGGACTGAAGCTTTCTTT.

This clonotype was counted ten times or more. The chain recombines TRBV19 with TRBJ2-6; D gene unclear. The CDR3 has 12 amino acids. Deletions cut 8 bases from V and 3 bases from J, with 5 bases between. CDR1 and CDR2 from the germline V gene are LNHDA and SQIVND (reference sequence). The CDR3 is CASGRGANVLTF. CDR3 in DNA: TGTGCCAGTGGTCGTGGGGCCAACGTCCTGACTTTC.

This clonotype came up many times. This chain links TRBV6-2 or TRBV6-3 with TRBJ1-2; D remains unclear. With 2 bases removed from V and 4 bases from J, the gap between germline ends came to 8 bases. Germline CDR1 reads MNHEY; CDR2 reads SVGEGT. CDR3 length: 13 amino acids. As DNA, the CDR3 is TGTGCCAGCAGTTACATAAACAGCTATGGCTACACCTTC. Its translation: CASSYINSYGYTF.

This clonotype occurred once. This clone may be a read error of a much larger clone one base away. V is TRBV3-1 and J is TRBJ2-4, with a weak D call TRBD2 (6 bases). Germline-derived CDR1 and CDR2 are LGHDT and YNNKEL (reference sequence). CDR3 length equals 14 residues. CDR3 protein: CASSSPGLKTIQYF. In DNA, the CDR3 is TGTGCCAGCAGCTCCCCGGGACTGAAAACCATTCAGTACTTC. The full variable domain, its missing parts supplied by reference TRBV3-1 and TRBJ2-4, is DTAVSQTPKYLVTQMGNDKSIKCEQNLGHDTMYWYKQDSKKFLKIMFSYNNKELIINETVPNRFSPKSPDKAHLNLHINSLELGDSAVYFCASSSPGLKTIQYFGAGTRLSVL.

In this sample, this clonotype turned up many times. The chain recombines TRBV4-3 with TRBJ2-1, with a tentative D call TRBD2 (6 bases). The CDR3 totals 15 residues. Trimming shortened V by 0 bases and J by 4 bases, and 10 bases separated the two germline ends. CDR1 and CDR2 from the germline V gene are LGHNA and YSLEER. The CDR3 coding sequence is TGCGCCAGCAGCCAAGATCTGCGGGGATACAATGAGCAGTTCTTC. Protein: CASSQDLRGYNEQFF.

This clonotype was detected ten times or more. The rearrangement uses TRBV13 and TRBJ1-6; the match to TRBD1 covers 9 bases. CDR1 is PRHDT and CDR2 is FYEKMQ in the germline V gene (reference sequence). Trimming took 5 bases from V and 10 from J; bases not matched to a gene: 6. The CDR3 runs to 14 residues. CDR3 amino acids: CASSVTGGRSPLHF. The CDR3, as DNA: TGTGCCAGCAGCGTTACAGGGGGCAGGTCACCCCTCCACTTT. The whole variable domain, remainder taken from reference TRBV13 and TRBJ1-6, is AAGVIQSPRHLIKEKRETATLKCYPIPRHDTVYWYQQGPGQDPQFLISFYEKMQSDKGSIPDRFSAQQFSDYHSELNMSSLELGDSALYFCASSVTGGRSPLHFGNGTRLTVT.

The chain combines TRBV7-9 with TRBJ2-2; 8 bases are shared with TRBD1. CDR1 and CDR2 (germline): SEHNR, FQNEAQ (reference sequence). The V gene end was trimmed by 5 bases and the J gene end by 0 bases; junction bases not matched to a gene: 2. CDR3 length: 15 amino acids. CDR3 nucleotide sequence: TGTGCCAGCAGCCCAGGGGGCTCGAACACCGGGGAGCTGTTTTTT. It yields the protein CASSPGGSNTGELFF. The entire variable domain, with the rest obtained from reference TRBV7-9 and TRBJ2-2, is as follows: DTGVSQNPRHKITKRGQNVTFRCDPISEHNRLYWYRQTLGQGPEFLTYFQNEAQLEKSRLLSDRFSAERPKGSFSTLEIQRTEQGDSAMYLCASSPGGSNTGELFFGEGSRLTVL.

This clonotype came up a few times. This rearrangement joins TRBV12-3 or TRBV12-4 to TRBJ2-3; possible D gene TRBD2, 6 bases. The CDR3 length is 13 residues. V was pared by 4 bases and J by 4 bases, with 9 bases between. As DNA, the CDR3 is TGTGCCAGCAGTTCGGACTACCCAGATACGCAGTATTTT. Translating gives CASSSDYPDTQYF.

This clonotype was found many times. The chain combines TRBV27 with TRBJ1-6; D gene unclear. V was shortened by 6 bases and J by 5 bases, with 8 bases between the two germline ends. The CDR3 runs 13 residues. Per germline, CDR1 MNHEY and CDR2 SMNVEV (reference sequence). The CDR3: CASSLRNNSPLHF. For the CDR3, the DNA is TGTGCCAGCAGCCTCAGGAATAATTCACCCCTCCACTTT.

As regards this clonotype: A much more abundant neighbour one base away suggests this may be a read error. The chain recombines TRBV20-1 with TRBJ1-1; D unresolved. V was shortened by 3 bases and J by 0 bases, with 14 bases between the two germline ends. The CDR3 sequence is 15 residues long. From germline, CDR1 is DFQATT and CDR2 SNEGSKA (reference sequence). DNA of the CDR3: TGCAGTGCTAGGGCCCCGAGAGTTCTGAACACTGAAGCTTTCTTT. Encoded protein: CSARAPRVLNTEAFF.

By share, this clonotype ranks as medium-sized. This chain joins TRBV5-1 and TRBJ2-7; D gene uncertain. Trimming took 1 base from V and 0 from J, leaving 5 bases between them. CDR1 SGHRS and CDR2 YFSETQ come from the germline V gene. This CDR3 comprises 13 residues. CDR3 sequence: CASSLSLSYEQYF. The CDR3 DNA sequence: TGCGCCAGCAGCTTGAGCCTCTCCTACGAGCAGTACTTC.

This clonotype occurred many times. The chain employs TRBV6-2 or TRBV6-3 and TRBJ1-1, with D tentatively TRBD1 (6 bases). V was clipped by 10 bases and J by 1 base, with 7 bases between them. This CDR3 comprises 11 residues. CDR1 and CDR2 (germline): MNHEY, SVGEGT. CDR3 protein: CAIQGNTEAFF. The CDR3 region has the DNA TGTGCCATACAGGGGAACACTGAAGCTTTCTTT.

At least ten counts were recorded for this clonotype. This sequence joins TRBV7-8 and TRBJ1-1; 7 nucleotides line up with TRBD1. Unmatched junction bases numbered 7, after V lost 5 bases and J lost 1 base. This CDR3 region has 15 residues. The germline gives CDR1 SGHVS, CDR2 FQNEAQ. For the CDR3, the DNA is TGTGCCAGCAGCCAGGGATACAGGGGGAACACTGAAGCTTTCTTT. Its translation is CASSQGYRGNTEAFF.

This clonotype has ten or more counts. The rearrangement uses TRBV5-1 and TRBJ1-2; no definite D call. The V gene lost 3 bases and the J gene lost 0 bases, with 9 bases spanning the gap. CDR3 length equals 14 residues. In germline, CDR1 is SGHRS, CDR2 YFSETQ. The CDR3 DNA reads TGCGCCAGCAGCTGGGGAGGACCTAACTATGGCTACACCTTC. The encoded protein is CASSWGGPNYGYTF.

The gene calls are TRBV28 and TRBJ1-1; TRBD1 matches 8 bases. The junction had 5 bases not matched to a gene; V was cut back by 7 bases and J by 4 bases. The CDR3 contains 13 residues. Looked up from germline, CDR1 is MDHEN and CDR2 is SYDVKM. The CDR3: CASKNDRGTEAFF. CDR3 coding DNA: TGTGCCAGCAAAAACGACAGGGGCACTGAAGCTTTCTTT.

This clonotype was recorded a few times. This chain connects TRBV12-3 or TRBV12-4 to TRBJ1-2, with D unclear. The CDR3 length is 13 residues. Trimming left V 5 bases short and J 8 bases short, with 15 bases between. CDR3 in amino acids: CASSQSPQRGYTF. The CDR3 DNA sequence: TGTGCCAGCAGTCAAAGCCCTCAGAGGGGCTACACCTTC.

This chain joins TRBV7-9 and TRBJ2-3, with a possible D match to TRBD2 (6 bases). Germline values: CDR1 SEHNR, CDR2 FQNEAQ (reference sequence). V lost 3 bases to trimming and J lost 0 bases, with 10 bases between them. The CDR3 runs 15 residues. CDR3 sequence reads: CASSLGTYSTDTQYF. The CDR3 nucleotides are TGTGCCAGCAGCTTGGGGACTTATAGCACAGATACGCAGTATTTT.

This clonotype was counted many times. The rearrangement links TRBV20-1 to TRBJ2-7; TRBD2 might be the D (6 bases). The germline V and J ends were trimmed by 5 bases and 2 bases, with 13 bases remaining between them. This CDR3 is built from 13 residues. From germline, CDR1 is DFQATT and CDR2 SNEGSKA (reference sequence). The CDR3 bases are TGCAGTGCTCCCAAGAGGACTACCTACGAGCAGTACTTC. It specifies CSAPKRTTYEQYF.

This clonotype showed up many times. The genes are TRBV2 and TRBJ2-3; maybe TRBD1 (5 bases). This CDR3 has 14 residues. Germline CDR1 SNHLY, CDR2 FYNNEI. Trimming pared 2 bases from V and 4 bases from J, leaving 10 bases between. The CDR3: CASSERGRADTQYF. In nucleotides, the CDR3 is TGTGCCAGCAGTGAAAGGGGAAGGGCAGATACGCAGTATTTT. The full variable domain, rest sourced from reference TRBV2 and TRBJ2-3, is EPEVTQTPSHQVTQMGQEVILRCVPISNHLYFYWYRQILGQKVEFLVSFYNNEISEKSEIFDDQFSVERPDGSNFTLKIRSTKLEDSAMYFCASSERGRADTQYFGPGTRLTVL.

The sample holds many counts of this clonotype. V usage is TRBV20-1 and J usage is TRBJ2-4; 9 nucleotides line up with TRBD1. The CDR3 covers 13 residues. CDR1 and CDR2 (germline): DFQATT, SNEGSKA (reference sequence). The CDR3 spells CSVPGTGLDIQYF. DNA of the CDR3: TGCAGCGTCCCCGGGACAGGGTTAGACATTCAGTACTTC.

The chain is built from TRBV6-2 or TRBV6-3 and TRBJ2-1; maybe TRBD2 (6 bases). This CDR3 is built from 14 residues. CDR1 is MNHEY, CDR2 SVGEGT, per germline. V lost 5 bases, J lost 0 bases, and 8 bases lay in between. The chain's CDR3 is CASSGGSSYNEQFF. The CDR3 coding sequence is TGTGCCAGCAGTGGGGGGAGCTCCTACAATGAGCAGTTCTTC.

Ten or more counts support this clonotype. This chain's CDR3 is CATGLAGATDTQYF. The CDR3 DNA follows: TGTGCCACGGGGCTAGCGGGGGCTACAGATACGCAGTATTTT. This rearrangement joins TRBV10-3 to TRBJ2-3, with 10 bases identical to TRBD2. Germline-derived CDR1 and CDR2 are ENHRY and SYGVKD. With 10 bases clipped from V and 3 bases from J, the junction kept 7 bases outside the gene matches. The CDR3 has 14 amino acids.

This clonotype was detected ten times or more. The chain is built from TRBV6-5 and TRBJ2-1; D uncertain. In germline, CDR1 is MNHEY, CDR2 SVGAGI. V was pared by 8 bases and J by 2 bases, with 13 bases between. This CDR3 is built from 14 residues. Here the CDR3 reads CASGDIGPYNEQFF. The CDR3 DNA is TGTGCCAGCGGCGATATCGGCCCCTACAATGAGCAGTTCTTC.

Only a few counts were recorded for this clonotype. V gene TRBV6-1 combines with J gene TRBJ2-5, with unresolved D. Trimming removed 6 bases from V and 1 base from J, with 9 bases in between. The CDR3 is 13 residues long. CDR1 and CDR2 (germline): MNHNS, SASEGT. This chain's CDR3 is CASSEWSQETQYF. The CDR3 region has the DNA TGTGCCAGCAGCGAATGGAGCCAAGAGACCCAGTACTTC.

At least ten counts were recorded for this clonotype. The V and J genes are TRBV24-1 and TRBJ1-5; D remains unclear. CDR1 and CDR2 (germline): KGHDR, SFDVKD. The V gene lost 9 bases and the J gene lost 0 bases, with 8 bases spanning the gap. This CDR3 has 13 residues. For the CDR3, the DNA is TGTGCCACCCGAAGGCGTAGCAATCAGCCCCAGCATTTT. Residues: CATRRRSNQPQHF.

The table lists this clonotype with many counts. The chain has TRBV29-1 and TRBJ2-6; D ambiguous. V was pared by 1 base and J by 1 base, with 5 bases between. The CDR3 totals 14 residues. Germline V lookup: CDR1 SQVTM, CDR2 ANQGSEA. Here the CDR3 DNA reads TGCAGCGTTGAAGTAGGGTCTGGGGCCAACGTCCTGACTTTC. Translating it yields CSVEVGSGANVLTF.

V usage is TRBV20-1 and J usage is TRBJ2-1; no clear D gene. Germline CDR1 and CDR2: DFQATT and SNEGSKA (reference sequence). Trimming pared 2 bases from V and 8 bases from J, leaving 10 bases between. The CDR3 contains 12 residues. For the CDR3, the DNA is TGCAGTGCTAGATCCCATATAGATGAGCAGTTCTTC. Protein product: CSARSHIDEQFF.

Many counts were recorded for this clonotype. This chain joins TRBV3-1 and TRBJ1-2; D gene ambiguous. This CDR3 contains 12 residues. Germline CDR1 reads LGHDT; CDR2 reads YNNKEL (reference sequence). The V gene lost 1 base and the J gene lost 7 bases, with 7 bases spanning the gap. CDR3 protein: CASSQVNSGYTF. CDR3 DNA: TGTGCCAGCAGCCAAGTTAACAGTGGCTACACCTTC.

The genes are TRBV2 and TRBJ1-2; 8 positions match TRBD1. Unmatched junction bases numbered 11, after V lost 7 bases and J lost 4 bases. The CDR3 covers 15 residues. Germline-derived CDR1 and CDR2 are SNHLY and FYNNEI. This CDR3 is CASTPGQGVSYGYTF. CDR3 DNA sequence: TGTGCCAGCACCCCCGGACAGGGCGTTAGCTATGGCTACACCTTC.